These 27 T cell receptor beta chains were all obtained from the same sample, sequenced in a study of PD-L1 blockade in urothelial cancer. This sample's time point: pretreatment peripheral blood. Repertoires were generated with immunoSEQ multiplex PCR, while TCRdb's copy carries only in-frame clones and drops some. The sample holds tens of thousands of clones, roughly 84% seen once. The sequenced sample was PBMCs, obtained around atezolizumab (anti-PD-L1) treatment. The receptors derive from a man between 60 and 75 years old with urothelial cancer.

V is TRBV29-1 and J is TRBJ1-3, with 9 positions matching TRBD1. CDR1 and CDR2 from the germline V gene are SQVTM and ANQGSEA. The CDR3 loop spans 14 amino acids. Germline trimming cut 1 base from V and 2 bases from J; bases unmatched to any gene: 0. In nucleotides, the CDR3 is TGCAGCGTTGAAGGACAGGGGGCTGGAAACACCATATATTTT. Translation gives CSVEGQGAGNTIYF.

The chain couples TRBV18 to TRBJ2-7, with 11 bases fitting TRBD1. Trimming cost V 2 bases and J 6 bases; bases outside gene matches: 6. CDR1 is KGHSH, CDR2 LQKENI, per germline. The CDR3 length is 15 residues. CDR3 coding DNA: TGTGCCAGCTCACCAGGGGACAGGGGGACTGCCGAGCAGTACTTC. This codes for CASSPGDRGTAEQYF.

The chain is built from TRBV29-1 and TRBJ1-1; no firm D call. The length of the CDR3 is 12 residues. Germline loops: CDR1 SQVTM, CDR2 ANQGSEA. V was clipped by 0 bases and J by 2 bases, with 4 bases between them. This CDR3 is CSVEDRNTEAFF. DNA of the CDR3: TGCAGCGTTGAAGATCGTAACACTGAAGCTTTCTTT.

This clone was observed a handful of times. This chain links TRBV7-3 with TRBJ2-2; TRBD2 agrees at 8 bases. The CDR3 contains 16 residues. V was clipped by 6 bases and J by 7 bases; unmatched bases: 13. Germline CDR1 SGHTA, CDR2 FQGTGA. The CDR3 sequence is CASSLGVAGYGGELFF. The CDR3 bases are TGTGCCAGCAGTCTGGGGGTAGCGGGGTATGGCGGGGAGCTGTTTTTT.

CDR3 nucleotides: TGTGCCAGCAGCGAAGACCGGGCACAGGGCAGGAAGCAGTTCTTC. As protein: CASSEDRAQGRKQFF. The gene calls are TRBV7-9 and TRBJ2-1, with a possible D match to TRBD1 (6 bases). Trimming took off 5 bases at V and 11 bases at J, with 22 bases between the two ends. Germline-derived CDR1 and CDR2 are SEHNR and FQNEAQ (reference sequence). The CDR3 loop spans 15 amino acids.

This clone was detected only a few times. This chain joins TRBV6-1 and TRBJ1-3; the D is unclear. CDR3 length: 18 amino acids. Trimming cost V 2 bases and J 1 base, with 18 bases left between them. Germline V gene data show CDR1 as MNHNS and CDR2 as SASEGT. The CDR3 DNA reads TGTGCCAGCAGTGAAATACGAGGCTTTGGTACGTCTGGAAACACCATATATTTT. Protein sequence: CASSEIRGFGTSGNTIYF.

J is TRBJ2-6 and V is TRBV5-8, with D unclear. The CDR3 loop spans 17 amino acids. V was cut by 0 bases and J by 0 bases, with 10 bases left in between. The germline CDR1 and CDR2 sequences are SGHTS and YDEGEE. The CDR3 loop is CASSLAESSSGANVLTF. The DNA for the CDR3 is TGTGCCAGCAGCTTGGCGGAGTCCAGCTCTGGGGCCAACGTCCTGACTTTC. The full variable domain, completed using reference TRBV5-8 and TRBJ2-6, is EAGVTQSPTHLIKTRGQQATLRCSPISGHTSVYWYQQALGLGLQFLLWYDEGEERNRGNFPPRFSGRQFPNYSSELNVNALELEDSALYLCASSLAESSSGANVLTFGAGSRLTVL.

This chain uses TRBV28 with TRBJ2-2; D is unresolved. In germline, CDR1 is MDHEN, CDR2 SYDVKM. V lost 6 bases and J lost 6, with 14 bases in between. The CDR3 contains 14 residues. The CDR3 bases are TGTGCCAGCAGCCCACCCCTCTCGGCCGGGGAGCTGTTTTTT. This gives the protein CASSPPLSAGELFF.

The V gene is TRBV5-4, the J gene TRBJ2-7; a possible D gene is TRBD2 (6 bases). The ends were cut back, 4 bases at V and 1 base at J, with 18 bases in the middle. The CDR3 extends over 16 amino acids. The germline CDR1 and CDR2 sequences are SGHNT and YYREEE (reference sequence). CDR3 DNA sequence: TGTGCCAGCAGCAACCGCGCCGCGCGGGGATCCTACGAGCAGTACTTC. Its protein product is CASSNRAARGSYEQYF.

The chain combines TRBV4-1 with TRBJ1-5, with TRBD1 as a possible D gene (6 bases). The germline V gene has CDR1 MGHRA and CDR2 YSYEKL. Between the trimmed V and J ends, which lost 0 bases and 4 bases, there was a span of 25 bases. The length of the CDR3 is 20 residues. CDR3 sequence reads: CASSQEALAHQWGQNQPQHF. The CDR3 coding sequence is TGCGCCAGCAGCCAAGAGGCGCTAGCTCATCAGTGGGGACAAAATCAGCCCCAGCATTTT.

The chain has TRBV5-1 and TRBJ2-7; weak D call: TRBD1 (5 bases). The CDR3 sequence is 16 residues long. V lost 4 bases to trimming and J lost 0 bases, with 17 bases between them. CDR1 and CDR2 (germline): SGHRS, YFSETQ. CDR3 residues: CASSPTDSISSYEQYF. CDR3 DNA: TGCGCCAGCAGCCCAACCGACAGTATCTCCTCCTACGAGCAGTACTTC.

The chain couples TRBV19 to TRBJ1-1; TRBD1 might be the D (5 bases). The germline V gene has CDR1 LNHDA and CDR2 SQIVND (reference sequence). The CDR3 is made up of 14 amino acids. With 2 bases removed from V and 1 base from J, the gap between germline ends came to 8 bases. CDR3 nucleotide sequence: TGTGCCAGTAGTATACTGGGGGGGAACACTGAAGCTTTCTTT. Protein product: CASSILGGNTEAFF.

This chain links TRBV5-1 with TRBJ2-5; TRBD1 is a possible D gene (5 bases). The CDR3 is 14 residues long. Looked up from germline, CDR1 is SGHRS and CDR2 is YFSETQ. With 0 bases removed from V and 4 bases from J, the gap between germline ends came to 10 bases. The CDR3 spells CASSLGSGIETQYF. The CDR3 nucleotides are TGCGCCAGCAGCTTGGGATCAGGGATAGAGACCCAGTACTTC.

The chain combines TRBV7-3 with TRBJ2-3; 8 bases are a match to TRBD2. Looked up from germline, CDR1 is SGHTA and CDR2 is FQGTGA. This CDR3 region has 15 residues. V trimming: 0 bases; J trimming: 1 base; junction bases outside the gene matches: 0. In DNA, the CDR3 is TGTGCCAGCAGCTTAACTAGCGGGGGCACAGATACGCAGTATTTT. Translating it yields CASSLTSGGTDTQYF.

This rearrangement joins TRBV4-3 to TRBJ2-7; possibly TRBD1 for D (6 bases). Deletions cut 3 bases from V and 7 bases from J, with 16 bases between. The CDR3 runs to 14 residues. Germline lookup yields CDR1 LGHNA and CDR2 YSLEER. The CDR3 nucleotides read TGCGCCAGCAGCCATGACGGATTTAGGGGGGAGCAGTACTTC. It yields the protein CASSHDGFRGEQYF.

The rearrangement links TRBV7-2 to TRBJ2-1, with TRBD2 matching over 9 bases. The J segment lost 9 bases and the V segment lost 5 bases, leaving 8 bases of the junction unmatched. Germline V gene sequence: CDR1 SGHTA, CDR2 FQGNSA. The CDR3 is made up of 14 amino acids. CDR3 loop: CASSPEGLAIEQFF. CDR3 sequence (DNA): TGTGCCAGCAGCCCAGAGGGACTAGCAATTGAGCAGTTCTTC.

The rearrangement joins TRBV6-6 to TRBJ2-7, with D possibly being TRBD2 (6 bases). Trimming took off 2 bases at V and 0 bases at J, with 8 bases between the two ends. The CDR3 has 14 amino acids. From germline, CDR1 is MNHNY and CDR2 SVGAGI (reference sequence). CDR3 bases: TGTGCCAGCAGTTACGACGGGAGCTCCTACGAGCAGTACTTC. Amino acids: CASSYDGSSYEQYF.

V gene TRBV7-2 combines with J gene TRBJ1-5; D is possibly TRBD1 (6 bases). The CDR3 is made up of 16 amino acids. V was trimmed by 1 base and J by 6 bases, leaving 16 bases between them. From germline, CDR1 is SGHTA and CDR2 FQGNSA. This CDR3 is CASSLGSDRLSQPQHF. CDR3 bases: TGTGCCAGCAGCTTAGGATCTGACAGGCTGTCTCAGCCCCAGCATTTT.

This chain uses TRBV30 with TRBJ2-2, with TRBD2 matching over 11 bases. CDR1 and CDR2 (germline): GTSNPN, SVGIG (reference sequence). The CDR3 runs 13 residues. Trimming cost V 3 bases and J 8 bases; bases outside gene matches: 2. The CDR3 spells CAWSWTSGGELFF. The DNA for the CDR3 is TGTGCCTGGAGCTGGACTAGCGGGGGGGAGCTGTTTTTT.

The chain links TRBV6-5 to TRBJ2-2; tentative D call: TRBD1 (5 bases). V lost 6 bases and J lost 5, with 7 bases in between. There are 12 residues in the CDR3. In germline, CDR1 is MNHEY, CDR2 SVGAGI. CDR3 DNA: TGTGCCAGCAGCAGGGTAACCGGGGAGCTGTTTTTT. Its protein product is CASSRVTGELFF.

V and J are TRBV11-3 and TRBJ1-5; the match to TRBD1 covers 8 bases. V was pared by 2 bases and J by 1 base, with 1 base of the junction left unmatched. The CDR3 length is 15 residues. Germline lookup yields CDR1 SGHNT and CDR2 YENEEA. CDR3 region: CASSLQGASNQPQHF. The CDR3 DNA sequence: TGTGCCAGCAGCTTACAGGGGGCAAGCAATCAGCCCCAGCATTTT.

J is TRBJ1-1 and V is TRBV19; maybe TRBD1 (6 bases). The CDR3 contains 14 residues. The V end was cut by 4 bases, the J end by 4 bases, with 13 bases between. Germline V gene sequence: CDR1 LNHDA, CDR2 SQIVND (reference sequence). The CDR3 is CASSNRGGGTEAFF. The CDR3 nucleotides read TGTGCCAGTAGTAATAGGGGGGGCGGCACTGAAGCTTTCTTT.

The chain is built from TRBV9 and TRBJ2-1, with TRBD1 identical over 10 bases. V gave up 4 bases and J gave up 6 bases; unmatched junction bases: 4. CDR3 length equals 14 residues. Looked up from germline, CDR1 is SGDLS and CDR2 is YYNGEE. In nucleotides, the CDR3 is TGTGCCAGCAGCTCCCGGACAGGGGGCAATGAGCAGTTCTTC. Translation: CASSSRTGGNEQFF.

This clone was seen once. This chain joins TRBV4-2 and TRBJ2-3; 7 bases agree with TRBD2. The CDR3 has 16 amino acids. The V gene's germline CDR1 is LGHNA and CDR2 YNFKEQ. Trimming took 3 bases from V and 4 from J; bases not matched to a gene: 10. The CDR3 sequence: CASSHPQAGVSDTQYF. CDR3 coding DNA: TGTGCCAGCAGCCACCCCCAGGCGGGGGTGTCAGATACGCAGTATTTT.

V gene TRBV25-1 combines with J gene TRBJ2-2; the D gene is possibly TRBD2 (6 bases). V shed 2 bases and J shed 3 bases, with 16 bases lying between them. The CDR3 spans 17 residues. Per germline, CDR1 MGHDK and CDR2 SYGVNS. CDR3 sequence (DNA): TGTGCCAGCAGTGAAGTCCGGGGGTTACGGGACACCGGGGAGCTGTTTTTT. This encodes CASSEVRGLRDTGELFF.

The V gene is TRBV5-4, the J gene TRBJ2-3; tentative D call: TRBD2 (6 bases). Trimming cost V 0 bases and J 3 bases, with 8 bases left between them. The V gene's germline CDR1 is SGHNT and CDR2 YYREEE (reference sequence). The CDR3 is 14 amino acids. The CDR3 here is CASSLVRGTDTQYF. In DNA, the CDR3 is TGTGCCAGCAGCTTGGTGCGGGGAACAGATACGCAGTATTTT.

V and J are TRBV19 and TRBJ2-1, with 10 bases that match TRBD2. V lost 5 bases and J lost 2; bases outside the gene matches: 6. This CDR3 comprises 16 residues. Germline V gene data show CDR1 as LNHDA and CDR2 as SQIVND (reference sequence). The CDR3 DNA reads TGTGCCAGTAGTCTCCAGCGGGGGGGTACCTACAATGAGCAGTTCTTC. Encoded protein: CASSLQRGGTYNEQFF.